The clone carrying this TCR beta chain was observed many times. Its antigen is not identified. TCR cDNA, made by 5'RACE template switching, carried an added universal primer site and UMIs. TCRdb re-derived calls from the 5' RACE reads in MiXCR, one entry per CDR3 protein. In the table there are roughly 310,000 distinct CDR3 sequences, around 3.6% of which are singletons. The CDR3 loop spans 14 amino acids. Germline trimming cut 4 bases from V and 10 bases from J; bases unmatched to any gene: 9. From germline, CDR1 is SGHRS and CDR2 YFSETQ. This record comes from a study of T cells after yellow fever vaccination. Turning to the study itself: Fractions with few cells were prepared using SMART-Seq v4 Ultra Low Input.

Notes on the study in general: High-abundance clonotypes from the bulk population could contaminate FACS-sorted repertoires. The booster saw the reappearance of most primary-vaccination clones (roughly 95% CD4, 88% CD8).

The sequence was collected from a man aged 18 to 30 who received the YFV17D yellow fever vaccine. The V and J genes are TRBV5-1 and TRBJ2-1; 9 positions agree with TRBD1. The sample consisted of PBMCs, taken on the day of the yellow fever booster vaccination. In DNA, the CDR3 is TGCGCCAGCAGCGAAGGGACAGGGCCTTGGGAGCAGTTCTTC. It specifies CASSEGTGPWEQFF.